Presented here are 20 T cell receptor beta chains from one specimen sequenced in a study of blood T cell repertoires in COVID-19. Measured with immunoSEQ multiplex PCR; TCRdb has only the in-frame clones, and not every one. The repertoire consists of around 40,000 clones, with 80% to 90% occurring once and the leading ten covering under 10%. Sequenced input: peripheral blood. All receptors derive from a man younger than 45 with active or convalescent COVID-19.

The chain joins TRBV20-1 to TRBJ1-1; D unclear. V was shortened by 3 bases and J by 8 bases, with 13 bases between the two germline ends. The germline CDR1 and CDR2 sequences are DFQATT and SNEGSKA (reference sequence). The CDR3 sequence is 12 residues long. This chain's CDR3 is CSASRPSREAFF. CDR3 DNA sequence: TGCAGTGCTAGTCGACCATCTAGGGAAGCTTTCTTT.

Concerning this clone: Its ends do not fully match the called genes, so a read error is possible. This rearrangement joins TRBV7-7 to TRBJ2-1, with 9 bases aligning to TRBD2. This CDR3 contains 12 residues. Looked up from germline, CDR1 is SSHAT and CDR2 is FNYEAQ (reference sequence). The CDR3 sequence is CASSPSGREQFF. CDR3 nucleotides: TGTGCTAGCAGCCCAAGCGGGAGGGAGCAGTTCTTC.

This chain links TRBV6-4 with TRBJ1-1; D remains ambiguous. CDR1 MRHNA and CDR2 SNTAGT come from the germline V gene. CDR3 length: 13 amino acids. V was shortened by 0 bases and J by 1 base, with 3 bases between the two germline ends. The CDR3 here is CASSDSANTEAFF. CDR3 in DNA: TGTGCCAGCAGTGACTCGGCGAACACTGAAGCTTTCTTT.

V gene TRBV7-2 combines with J gene TRBJ1-3; 7 nucleotides line up with TRBD1. This CDR3 has 14 residues. V dropped 5 bases and J dropped 6; count of bases not matched to a gene: 7. Germline loops: CDR1 SGHTA, CDR2 FQGNSA. CDR3 sequence (DNA): TGTGCCAGCAGCCCCCGACAGGGTGAAAACACCATATATTTT. It specifies CASSPRQGENTIYF.

In DNA, the CDR3 is TGTGCCAGCAGGAGACCGGGACTAGCGGGAGGGGAGCAGTTCTTC. Translating it yields CASRRPGLAGGEQFF. The V gene is TRBV11-2, the J gene TRBJ2-1; TRBD2 matches at 16 bases. This CDR3 is 15 amino acids long. Germline loops: CDR1 SGHAT, CDR2 FQNNGV. The ends lost 6 bases at V and 10 bases at J; junction bases unmatched: 6.

The chain recombines TRBV29-1 with TRBJ1-2, with TRBD1 matching 7 bases. Trimming took 3 bases from V and 2 from J; bases not matched to a gene: 6. In germline, CDR1 is SQVTM, CDR2 ANQGSEA. The CDR3 runs 14 residues. For the CDR3, the DNA is TGCAGCGTTGAGGGACAGAAAATCAACTATGGCTACACCTTC. Residues: CSVEGQKINYGYTF.

This clone was recorded once. The V and J genes are TRBV9 and TRBJ2-1; the D is unclear. This CDR3 spans 16 amino acids. Trimming removed 0 bases from V and 0 bases from J, with 10 bases in between. Per germline, CDR1 SGDLS and CDR2 YYNGEE. The CDR3 here is CASSVGLSSSYNEQFF. The CDR3 DNA sequence: TGTGCCAGCAGCGTAGGCCTTAGCAGCTCCTACAATGAGCAGTTCTTC.

This chain uses TRBV30 with TRBJ1-4, with 7 bases fitting TRBD1. Trimming cost V 4 bases and J 3 bases; bases outside gene matches: 2. The CDR3 runs 13 residues. The germline gives CDR1 GTSNPN, CDR2 SVGIG (reference sequence). The CDR3 region is CAWTGGSNEKLFF. The CDR3 DNA follows: TGTGCCTGGACAGGGGGATCTAATGAAAAACTGTTTTTT.

V is TRBV6-5 and J is TRBJ1-3; 8 nucleotides agree with TRBD1. Trimming took 7 bases from V and 2 from J; bases not matched to a gene: 4. This CDR3 has 14 residues. CDR1 is MNHEY and CDR2 is SVGAGI in the germline V gene. The CDR3: CASKKQGAGNTIYF. In DNA, the CDR3 is TGTGCCAGCAAGAAACAGGGGGCTGGAAACACCATATATTTT.

The V and J genes are TRBV5-6 and TRBJ2-6; 7 bases agree with TRBD1. This CDR3 has 19 residues. Germline V CDR1 and CDR2: SGHDT, YYEEEE. The trim removed 4 bases at V and 3 bases at J, leaving 16 bases unmatched. CDR3 DNA: TGTGCCAGCAGCCGGCCCGACAGGGCTTCTCTAGGTGGGGCCAACGTCCTGACTTTC. It translates to CASSRPDRASLGGANVLTF. Complete variable domain (other parts from reference TRBV5-6 and TRBJ2-6): DAGVTQSPTHLIKTRGQQVTLRCSPKSGHDTVSWYQQALGQGPQFIFQYYEEEERQRGNFPDRFSGHQFPNYSSELNVNALLLGDSALYLCASSRPDRASLGGANVLTFGAGSRLTVL.

The rearrangement joins TRBV7-2 to TRBJ2-2; 10 bases are shared with TRBD1. Germline V lookup: CDR1 SGHTA, CDR2 FQGNSA. This CDR3 comprises 16 residues. Trimming took 5 bases from V and 6 from J; bases not matched to a gene: 9. DNA for the CDR3: TGTGCCAGCAGCGGAAGGGACAGGGGAATGCCCGGGGAGCTGTTTTTT. It translates to CASSGRDRGMPGELFF.

The genes are TRBV12-5 and TRBJ1-1, with D possibly being TRBD1 (5 bases). Germline assignment: CDR1 LGHNT and CDR2 FRNRAP. The CDR3 has 13 residues. V was shortened by 9 bases and J by 4 bases, with 15 bases between the two germline ends. In DNA form, the CDR3 reads TGTGCTAGCCCCCGGGGGTTGGGCACTGAAGCTTTCTTT. Its translation: CASPRGLGTEAFF. Supplemented by reference TRBV12-5 and TRBJ1-1, the full variable domain reads DARVTQTPRHKVTEMGQEVTMRCQPILGHNTVFWYRQTMMQGLELLAYFRNRAPLDDSGMPKDRFSAEMPDATLATLKIQPSEPRDSAVYFCASPRGLGTEAFFGQGTRLTVV.

The chain joins TRBV10-3 to TRBJ1-2, with 7 bases lining up with TRBD1. This CDR3 is built from 14 residues. CDR1 and CDR2 from the germline V gene are ENHRY and SYGVKD. The V and J ends lost 0 bases and 7 bases, in that order; junction bases with no gene match: 5. In DNA form, the CDR3 reads TGTGCCATCAGTGAGTCTCGGCAGGGGGTTGGCTACACCTTC. Amino acid sequence: CAISESRQGVGYTF.

The genes are TRBV11-3 and TRBJ2-1; 11 bases are a match to TRBD2. V shed 3 bases and J 5 bases; nucleotides not matched to a gene: 3. In germline, CDR1 is SGHNT, CDR2 YENEEA. The CDR3 loop spans 15 amino acids. The CDR3 spells CASSLGLADHNEQFF. The CDR3 nucleotides are TGTGCCAGCAGCTTGGGACTAGCGGATCACAATGAGCAGTTCTTC.

The chain is built from TRBV6-5 and TRBJ1-6; D might be TRBD1 (5 bases). Trimming removed 7 bases from V and 13 bases from J, with 17 bases in between. Per the germline V gene, CDR1 is MNHEY and CDR2 is SVGAGI. The CDR3 consists of 13 residues. The CDR3 nucleotides are TGTGCCAGCACCCCACGGGGGGGAAGGCCCCTCCACTTT. Amino acid sequence: CASTPRGGRPLHF.

This clone was detected only a few times. The chain joins TRBV10-2 to TRBJ1-2, with 7 bases identical to TRBD1. Germline CDR1 is WSHSY and CDR2 is SAAADI. This CDR3 has 11 amino acids. V was clipped by 10 bases and J by 3 bases; unmatched bases: 2. The CDR3 protein is CAIQGDYGYTF. CDR3 sequence (DNA): TGCGCCATTCAGGGGGACTATGGCTACACCTTC.

This clone was seen just once. The J gene is TRBJ2-1, the V gene TRBV27; D is perhaps TRBD2 (6 bases). Trimming shortened V by 2 bases and J by 4 bases, and 6 bases separated the two germline ends. CDR1 MNHEY and CDR2 SMNVEV come from the germline V gene (reference sequence). The CDR3 length is 13 residues. The CDR3 sequence is CASSLGGYNEQFF. CDR3 nucleotide sequence: TGTGCCAGCAGTTTAGGAGGGTACAATGAGCAGTTCTTC.

The CDR3: CASSTDAPGQGVETQYF. CDR3 nucleotide sequence: TGTGCCAGTAGTACCGATGCCCCGGGACAGGGTGTAGAGACCCAGTACTTC. The genes are TRBV19 and TRBJ2-5, with 9 bases identical to TRBD1. J lost 4 bases, V lost 4 bases, and 13 bases had no gene match. Looked up from germline, CDR1 is LNHDA and CDR2 is SQIVND (reference sequence). This CDR3 has 17 residues. Based on the CDR3 plus reference TRBV19 and TRBJ2-5, the full variable domain is DGGITQSPKYLFRKEGQNVTLSCEQNLNHDAMYWYRQDPGQGLRLIYYSQIVNDFQKGDIAEGYSVSREKKESFPLTVTSAQKNPTAFYLCASSTDAPGQGVETQYFGPGTRLLVL.

The J gene is TRBJ2-3, the V gene TRBV11-2; 9 bases match TRBD1. V shed 5 bases and J 3 bases; nucleotides not matched to a gene: 9. Germline CDR1 and CDR2: SGHAT and FQNNGV. The CDR3 covers 16 residues. This CDR3 is CASSHRGQGGTDTQYF. The CDR3 nucleotides are TGTGCCAGCAGCCACCGGGGACAGGGAGGGACAGATACGCAGTATTTT.

The chain recombines TRBV6-5 with TRBJ1-1; the match to TRBD1 covers 8 bases. Unmatched junction bases numbered 5, after V lost 4 bases and J lost 4 bases. The CDR3 is 14 amino acids. Germline V gene lookup returns CDR1 MNHEY and CDR2 SVGAGI. The CDR3 reads CASSSPDRATEAFF. CDR3 nucleotide sequence: TGTGCCAGCAGTTCTCCGGACAGGGCCACTGAAGCTTTCTTT.